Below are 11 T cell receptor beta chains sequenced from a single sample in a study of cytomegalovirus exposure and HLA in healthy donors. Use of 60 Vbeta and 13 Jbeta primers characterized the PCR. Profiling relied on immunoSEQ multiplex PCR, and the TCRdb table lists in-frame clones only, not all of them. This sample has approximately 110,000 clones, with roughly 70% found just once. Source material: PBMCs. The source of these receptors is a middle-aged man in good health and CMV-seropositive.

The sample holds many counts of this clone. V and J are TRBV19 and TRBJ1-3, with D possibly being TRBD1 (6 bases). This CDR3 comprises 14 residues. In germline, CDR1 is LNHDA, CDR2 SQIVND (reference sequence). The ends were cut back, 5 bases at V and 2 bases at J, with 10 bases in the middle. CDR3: CASSQQGTGNTIYF. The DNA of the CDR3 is TGTGCCAGTAGTCAACAGGGAACTGGAAACACCATATATTTT.

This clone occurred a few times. The CDR3 DNA sequence: TGTGCCAGCAGTTTAGTTCCCTGGGACAGGGACTCCTACGAGCAGTACTTC. This codes for CASSLVPWDRDSYEQYF. V and J are TRBV28 and TRBJ2-7; TRBD1 matches at 9 bases. Germline CDR1 and CDR2: MDHEN and SYDVKM. The CDR3 contains 17 residues. J lost 0 bases, V lost 2 bases, and 8 bases had no gene match. Using reference TRBV28 and TRBJ2-7 for the parts outside the CDR3, the full variable domain is DVKVTQSSRYLVKRTGEKVFLECVQDMDHENMFWYRQDPGLGLRLIYFSYDVKMKEKGDIPEGYSVSREKKERFSLILESASTNQTSMYLCASSLVPWDRDSYEQYFGPGTRLTVT.

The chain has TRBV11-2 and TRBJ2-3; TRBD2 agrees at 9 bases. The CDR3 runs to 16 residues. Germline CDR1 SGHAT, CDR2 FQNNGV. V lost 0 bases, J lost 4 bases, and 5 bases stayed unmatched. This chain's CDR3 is CASSLDGSGGPDTQYF. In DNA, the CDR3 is TGTGCCAGCAGCTTAGACGGTAGCGGGGGACCAGATACGCAGTATTTT.

The chain's CDR3 is CASSFDGQPYEQYV. The CDR3 DNA reads as TGTGCCAGCAGTTTCGACGGACAGCCCTACGAGCAGTACGTC. The V call is TRBV28, the J call TRBJ2-7, with D maybe TRBD1 (6 bases). The CDR3 runs to 14 residues. The germline V gene encodes CDR1 MDHEN and CDR2 SYDVKM. V was shortened by 3 bases and J by 2 bases, with 11 bases between the two germline ends.

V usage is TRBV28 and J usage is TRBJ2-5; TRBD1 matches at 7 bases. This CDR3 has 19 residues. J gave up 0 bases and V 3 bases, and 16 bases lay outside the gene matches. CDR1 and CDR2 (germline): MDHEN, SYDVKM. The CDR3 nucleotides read TGTGCCAGCAGTTTTCCCCTCCGCCCAACCGGGACAGACCAAGAGACCCAGTACTTC. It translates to CASSFPLRPTGTDQETQYF.

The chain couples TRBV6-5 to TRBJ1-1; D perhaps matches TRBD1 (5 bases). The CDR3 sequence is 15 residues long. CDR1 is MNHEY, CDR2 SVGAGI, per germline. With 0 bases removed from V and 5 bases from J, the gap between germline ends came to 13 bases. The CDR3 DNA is TGTGCCAGCAGTTACTCAATGCAGGGCTGGACTGAAGCTTTCTTT. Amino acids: CASSYSMQGWTEAFF.

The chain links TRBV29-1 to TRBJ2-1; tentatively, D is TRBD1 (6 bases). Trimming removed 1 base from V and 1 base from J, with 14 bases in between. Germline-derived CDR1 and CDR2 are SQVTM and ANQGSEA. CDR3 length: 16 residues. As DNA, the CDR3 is TGCAGCGTTGAAGGGGGGCGGCTAGGATCCTACAATGAGCAGTTCTTC. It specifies CSVEGGRLGSYNEQFF.

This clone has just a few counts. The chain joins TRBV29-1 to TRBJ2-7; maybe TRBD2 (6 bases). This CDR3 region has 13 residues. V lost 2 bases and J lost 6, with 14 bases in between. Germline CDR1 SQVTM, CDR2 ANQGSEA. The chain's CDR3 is CSVERGDSSEQYF. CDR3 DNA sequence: TGCAGCGTTGAAAGAGGGGACTCGAGCGAGCAGTACTTC.

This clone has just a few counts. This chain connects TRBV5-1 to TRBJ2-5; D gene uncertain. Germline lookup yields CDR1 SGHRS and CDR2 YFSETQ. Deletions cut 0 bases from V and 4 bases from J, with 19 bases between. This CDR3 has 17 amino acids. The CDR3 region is CASSLVAPTPAGETQYF. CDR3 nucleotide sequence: TGCGCCAGCAGCTTGGTAGCCCCTACACCGGCTGGAGAGACCCAGTACTTC.

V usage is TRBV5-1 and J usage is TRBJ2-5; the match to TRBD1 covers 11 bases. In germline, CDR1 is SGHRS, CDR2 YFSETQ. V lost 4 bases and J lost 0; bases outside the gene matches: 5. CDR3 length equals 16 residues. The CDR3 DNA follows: TGCGCCAGCAGCGCCGGGACAGGGGGTTACCAAGAGACCCAGTACTTC. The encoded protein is CASSAGTGGYQETQYF. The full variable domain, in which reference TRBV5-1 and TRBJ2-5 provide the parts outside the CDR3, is KAGVTQTPRYLIKTRGQQVTLSCSPISGHRSVSWYQQTPGQGLQFLFEYFSETQRNKGNFPGRFSGRQFSNSRSEMNVSTLELGDSALYLCASSAGTGGYQETQYFGPGTRLLVL.

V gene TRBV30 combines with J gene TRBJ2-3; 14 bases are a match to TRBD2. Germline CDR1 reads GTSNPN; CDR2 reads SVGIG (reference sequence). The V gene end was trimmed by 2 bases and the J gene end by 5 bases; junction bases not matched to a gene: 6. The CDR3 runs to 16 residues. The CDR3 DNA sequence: TGTGCCTGGAGTAAGGGACTAGCGGGAGTTGGAGATACGCAGTATTTT. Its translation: CAWSKGLAGVGDTQYF.